These 12 T cell receptor beta chains share one sample of origin, sequenced in a study of response to subunit inactivated influenza vaccine. A single record per CDR3 protein comes from TCRdb applying MiXCR to the RT-PCR reads. The sample lists around 580,000 distinct CDR3 sequences, 14% occurring once. The source was PBMCs from blood, collected 12 days after vaccination. The receptors come from a man between 45 and 60 years old who received an inactivated influenza vaccine.

The J gene is TRBJ2-1, the V gene TRBV4-2; the match to TRBD2 covers 12 bases. CDR1 is LGHNA, CDR2 YNFKEQ, per germline. V was clipped by 4 bases and J by 0 bases; unmatched bases: 10. This CDR3 spans 19 amino acids. The CDR3 DNA reads as TGTGCCAGCAGCCGACAACTAGCGGGGGGTCTTAGCTCCTACAATGAGCAGTTCTTC. It specifies CASSRQLAGGLSSYNEQFF.

In regard to this clonotype: This CDR3 fails to terminate in the conserved phenylalanine or tryptophan, so it likely reflects a read error. The chain recombines TRBV7-9 with TRBJ1-1; 7 bases match TRBD1. V gave up 4 bases and J gave up 1 base; unmatched junction bases: 6. This CDR3 has 15 residues. Germline V gene lookup returns CDR1 SEHNR and CDR2 FQNEAQ (reference sequence). The CDR3 coding sequence is TGTGCCAGCAGCTCACCCCGGACAGGGAACACTGAAGCTTTCTCT. It yields the protein CASSSPRTGNTEAFS.

This chain joins TRBV11-2 and TRBJ2-3; TRBD2 agrees at 9 bases. CDR1 is SGHAT and CDR2 is FQNNGV in the germline V gene. The V gene end was trimmed by 1 base and the J gene end by 2 bases; junction bases not matched to a gene: 4. This CDR3 has 16 residues. DNA for the CDR3: TGTGCCAGCAGCTTAGCGGTAGCGGGAGACACAGATACGCAGTATTTT. It encodes CASSLAVAGDTDTQYF.

V gene TRBV28 combines with J gene TRBJ2-7, with 9 bases identical to TRBD1. The CDR3 spans 14 residues. The germline V gene has CDR1 MDHEN and CDR2 SYDVKM. V trimming: 6 bases; J trimming: 3 bases; junction bases outside the gene matches: 6. This CDR3 is CASSRQGDFYEQYF. The CDR3 DNA reads TGTGCCAGCAGCAGACAGGGGGACTTCTACGAGCAGTACTTC.

The chain has TRBV28 and TRBJ2-7; D unresolved. Trimming stripped 5 bases from V and 5 bases from J, with 19 bases between. The germline gives CDR1 MDHEN, CDR2 SYDVKM. CDR3 length: 15 residues. CDR3 amino acids: CASSDEAPSKNEQYF. CDR3 nucleotide sequence: TGTGCCAGCAGTGACGAGGCCCCTTCTAAGAACGAGCAGTACTTC. Complete variable domain (other parts from reference TRBV28 and TRBJ2-7): DVKVTQSSRYLVKRTGEKVFLECVQDMDHENMFWYRQDPGLGLRLIYFSYDVKMKEKGDIPEGYSVSREKKERFSLILESASTNQTSMYLCASSDEAPSKNEQYFGPGTRLTVT.

This clonotype has more than one count but fewer than ten. The chain employs TRBV27 and TRBJ1-1, with 8 bases that match TRBD1. The length of the CDR3 is 16 residues. Germline CDR1 reads MNHEY; CDR2 reads SMNVEV (reference sequence). J gave up 4 bases and V 5 bases, and 12 bases lay outside the gene matches. The CDR3 region is CASSTKDRAGATEAFF. CDR3 sequence (DNA): TGTGCCAGCAGTACCAAGGACAGGGCGGGGGCCACTGAAGCTTTCTTT.

The chain links TRBV9 to TRBJ2-3; D perhaps matches TRBD2 (6 bases). Per the germline V gene, CDR1 is SGDLS and CDR2 is YYNGEE. Between the trimmed V and J ends, which lost 1 base and 1 base, there was a span of 13 bases. This CDR3 is built from 16 residues. CDR3 coding DNA: TGTGCCAGCAGCGTACACGGGACTTCTGGCACAGATACGCAGTATTTT. Its translation: CASSVHGTSGTDTQYF.

This clonotype was observed a few times. The gene calls are TRBV10-3 and TRBJ2-2; TRBD1 aligns across 7 bases. The CDR3 is 13 amino acids. Looked up from germline, CDR1 is ENHRY and CDR2 is SYGVKD. The V gene end was trimmed by 6 bases and the J gene end by 4 bases; junction bases not matched to a gene: 2. In DNA, the CDR3 is TGTGCCATCAGAGGGGACAGCACCGGGGAGCTGTTTTTT. Amino acids: CAIRGDSTGELFF.

The rearrangement links TRBV7-9 to TRBJ1-1; D remains unclear. In germline, CDR1 is SEHNR, CDR2 FQNEAQ (reference sequence). The V and J ends lost 7 bases and 1 base respectively, with 13 bases between them. The CDR3 has 14 amino acids. The CDR3 is CASTGRSRNTEAFF. In nucleotides, the CDR3 is TGTGCCAGCACGGGGAGGAGCAGGAACACTGAAGCTTTCTTT.

The chain recombines TRBV20-1 with TRBJ2-1; D gene ambiguous. This CDR3 has 11 residues. Germline lookup yields CDR1 DFQATT and CDR2 SNEGSKA (reference sequence). The V end lost 6 bases, the J end lost 8 bases, and 11 bases lay between the germline ends. In DNA form, the CDR3 reads TGCAGTGCGCGAGCAGGTCATGAGCAGTTCTTC. It yields the protein CSARAGHEQFF.

V usage is TRBV20-1 and J usage is TRBJ2-2; D uncertain. V was shortened by 4 bases and J by 0 bases, with 9 bases between the two germline ends. From germline, CDR1 is DFQATT and CDR2 SNEGSKA (reference sequence). This CDR3 comprises 14 residues. CDR3 protein: CSATFTSNTGELFF. The DNA for the CDR3 is TGCAGTGCTACCTTTACCTCGAACACCGGGGAGCTGTTTTTT.

The genes are TRBV5-1 and TRBJ2-1, with D uncertain. Looked up from germline, CDR1 is SGHRS and CDR2 is YFSETQ. The CDR3 covers 13 residues. V was trimmed by 5 bases and J by 5 bases, leaving 11 bases between them. The CDR3 spells CASSMSVHNEQFF. CDR3 sequence (DNA): TGCGCCAGCAGTATGTCGGTTCACAATGAGCAGTTCTTC.